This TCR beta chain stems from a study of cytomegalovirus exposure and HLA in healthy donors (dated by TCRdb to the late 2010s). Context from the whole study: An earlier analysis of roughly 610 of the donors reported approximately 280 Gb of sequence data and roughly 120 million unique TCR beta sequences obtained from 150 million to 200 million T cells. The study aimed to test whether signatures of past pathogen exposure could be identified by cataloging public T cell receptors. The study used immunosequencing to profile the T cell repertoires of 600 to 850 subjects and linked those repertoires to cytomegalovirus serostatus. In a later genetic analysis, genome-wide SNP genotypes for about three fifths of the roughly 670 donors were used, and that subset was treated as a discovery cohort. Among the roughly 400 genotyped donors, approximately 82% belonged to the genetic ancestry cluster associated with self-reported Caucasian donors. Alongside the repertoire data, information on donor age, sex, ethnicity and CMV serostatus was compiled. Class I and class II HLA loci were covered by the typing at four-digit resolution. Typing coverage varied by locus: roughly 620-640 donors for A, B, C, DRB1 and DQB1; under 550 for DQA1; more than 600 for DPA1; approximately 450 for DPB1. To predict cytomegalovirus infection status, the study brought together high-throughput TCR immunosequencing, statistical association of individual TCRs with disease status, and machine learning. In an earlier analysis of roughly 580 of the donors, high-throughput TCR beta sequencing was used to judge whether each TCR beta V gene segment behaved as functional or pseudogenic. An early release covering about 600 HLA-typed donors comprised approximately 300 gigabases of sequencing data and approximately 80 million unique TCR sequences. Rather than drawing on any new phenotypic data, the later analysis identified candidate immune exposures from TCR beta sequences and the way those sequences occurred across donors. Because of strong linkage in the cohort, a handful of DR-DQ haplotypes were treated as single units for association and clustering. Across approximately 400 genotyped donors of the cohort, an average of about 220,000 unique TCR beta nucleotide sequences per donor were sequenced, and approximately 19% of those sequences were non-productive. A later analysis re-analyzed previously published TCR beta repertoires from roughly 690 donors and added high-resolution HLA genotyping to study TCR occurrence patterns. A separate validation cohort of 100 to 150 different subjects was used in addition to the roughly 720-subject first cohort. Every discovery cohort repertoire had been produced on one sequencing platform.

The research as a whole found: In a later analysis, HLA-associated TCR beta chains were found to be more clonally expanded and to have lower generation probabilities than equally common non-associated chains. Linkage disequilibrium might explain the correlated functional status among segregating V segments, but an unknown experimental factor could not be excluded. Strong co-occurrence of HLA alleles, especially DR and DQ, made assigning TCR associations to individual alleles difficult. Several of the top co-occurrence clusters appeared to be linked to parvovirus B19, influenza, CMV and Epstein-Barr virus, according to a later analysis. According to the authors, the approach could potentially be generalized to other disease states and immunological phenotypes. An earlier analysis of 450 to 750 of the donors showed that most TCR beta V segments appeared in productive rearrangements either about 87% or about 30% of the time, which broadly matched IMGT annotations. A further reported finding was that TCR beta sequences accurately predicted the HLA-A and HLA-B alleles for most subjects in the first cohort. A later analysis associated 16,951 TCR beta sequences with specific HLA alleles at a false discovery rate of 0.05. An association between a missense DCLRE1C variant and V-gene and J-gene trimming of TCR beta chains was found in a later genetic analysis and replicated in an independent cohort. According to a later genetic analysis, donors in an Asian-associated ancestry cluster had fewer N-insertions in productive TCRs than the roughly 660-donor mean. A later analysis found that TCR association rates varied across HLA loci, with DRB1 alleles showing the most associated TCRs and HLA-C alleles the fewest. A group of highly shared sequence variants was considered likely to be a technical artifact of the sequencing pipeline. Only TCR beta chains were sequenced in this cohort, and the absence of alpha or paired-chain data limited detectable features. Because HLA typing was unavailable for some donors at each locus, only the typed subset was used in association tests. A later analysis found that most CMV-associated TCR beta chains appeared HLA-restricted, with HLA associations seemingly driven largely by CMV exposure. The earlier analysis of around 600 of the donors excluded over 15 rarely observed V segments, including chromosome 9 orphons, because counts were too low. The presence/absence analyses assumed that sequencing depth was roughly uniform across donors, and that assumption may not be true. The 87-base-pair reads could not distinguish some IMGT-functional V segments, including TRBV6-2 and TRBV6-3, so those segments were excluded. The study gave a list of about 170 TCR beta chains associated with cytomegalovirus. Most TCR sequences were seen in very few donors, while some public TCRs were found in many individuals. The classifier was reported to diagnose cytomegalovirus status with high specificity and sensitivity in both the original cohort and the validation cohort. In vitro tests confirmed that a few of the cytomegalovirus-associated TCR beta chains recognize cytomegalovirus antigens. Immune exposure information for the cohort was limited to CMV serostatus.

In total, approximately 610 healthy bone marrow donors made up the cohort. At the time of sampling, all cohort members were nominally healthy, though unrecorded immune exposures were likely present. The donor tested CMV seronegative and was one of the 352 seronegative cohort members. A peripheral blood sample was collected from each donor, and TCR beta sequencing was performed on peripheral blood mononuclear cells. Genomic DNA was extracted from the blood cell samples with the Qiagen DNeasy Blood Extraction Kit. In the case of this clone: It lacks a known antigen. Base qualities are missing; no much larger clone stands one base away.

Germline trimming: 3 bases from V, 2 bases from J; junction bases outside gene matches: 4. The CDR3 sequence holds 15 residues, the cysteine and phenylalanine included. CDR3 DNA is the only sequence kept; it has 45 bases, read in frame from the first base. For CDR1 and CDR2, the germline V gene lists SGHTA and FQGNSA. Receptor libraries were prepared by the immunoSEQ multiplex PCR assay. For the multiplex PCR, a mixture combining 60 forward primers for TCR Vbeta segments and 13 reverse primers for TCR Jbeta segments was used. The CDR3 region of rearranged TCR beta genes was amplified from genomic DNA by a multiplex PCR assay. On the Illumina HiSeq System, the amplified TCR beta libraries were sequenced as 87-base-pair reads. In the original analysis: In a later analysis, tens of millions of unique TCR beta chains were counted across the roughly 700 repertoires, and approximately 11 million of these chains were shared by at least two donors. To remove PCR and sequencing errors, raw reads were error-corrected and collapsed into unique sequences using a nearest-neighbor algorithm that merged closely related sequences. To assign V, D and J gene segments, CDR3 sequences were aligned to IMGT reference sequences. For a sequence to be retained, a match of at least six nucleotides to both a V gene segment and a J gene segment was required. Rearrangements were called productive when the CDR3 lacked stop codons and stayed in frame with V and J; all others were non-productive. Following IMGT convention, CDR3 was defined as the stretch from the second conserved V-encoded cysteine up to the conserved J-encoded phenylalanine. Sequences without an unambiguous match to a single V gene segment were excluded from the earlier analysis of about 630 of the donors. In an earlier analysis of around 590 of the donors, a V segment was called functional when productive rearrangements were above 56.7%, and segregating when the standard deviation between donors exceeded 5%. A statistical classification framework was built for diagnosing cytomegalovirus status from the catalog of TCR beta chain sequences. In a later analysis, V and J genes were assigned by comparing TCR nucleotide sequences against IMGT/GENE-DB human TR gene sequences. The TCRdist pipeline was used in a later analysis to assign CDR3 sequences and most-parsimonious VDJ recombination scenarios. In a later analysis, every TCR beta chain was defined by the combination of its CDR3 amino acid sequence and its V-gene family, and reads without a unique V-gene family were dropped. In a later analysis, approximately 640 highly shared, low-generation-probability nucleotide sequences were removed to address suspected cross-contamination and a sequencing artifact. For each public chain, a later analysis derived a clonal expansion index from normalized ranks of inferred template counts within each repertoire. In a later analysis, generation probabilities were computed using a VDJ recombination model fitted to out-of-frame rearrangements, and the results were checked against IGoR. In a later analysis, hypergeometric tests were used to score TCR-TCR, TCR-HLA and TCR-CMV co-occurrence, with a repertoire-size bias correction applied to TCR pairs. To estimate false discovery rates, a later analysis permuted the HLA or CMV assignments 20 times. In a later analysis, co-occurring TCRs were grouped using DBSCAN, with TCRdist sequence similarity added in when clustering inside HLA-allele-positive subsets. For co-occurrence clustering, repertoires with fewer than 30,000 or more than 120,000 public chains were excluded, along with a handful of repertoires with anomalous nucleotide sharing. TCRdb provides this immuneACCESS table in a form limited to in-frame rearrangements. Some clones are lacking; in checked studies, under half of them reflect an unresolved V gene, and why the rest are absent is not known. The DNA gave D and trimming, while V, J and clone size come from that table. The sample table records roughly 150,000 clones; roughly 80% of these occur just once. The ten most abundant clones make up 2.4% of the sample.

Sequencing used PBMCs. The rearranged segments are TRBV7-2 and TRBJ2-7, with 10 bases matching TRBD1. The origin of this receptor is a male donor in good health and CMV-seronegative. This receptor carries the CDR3 CASSFRDRGPYEQYF. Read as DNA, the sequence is TGTGCCAGCAGCTTCCGGGACAGGGGCCCCTACGAGCAGTACTTC.